Listed below are T cell receptor beta chains from one sample, sequenced in a study of T cells in Graves' hyperthyroidism and ophthalmopathy. TCRdb processed the multiplex PCR reads anew with MiXCR; each CDR3 protein has one entry. The sample has roughly 740,000 distinct CDR3 sequences; roughly 17% are singletons. The sample consisted of blood. Every receptor here comes from a young man with Graves' hyperthyroidism. Both conserved end residues are part of each CDR3. The D gene is left open where the match is weak. Expanded clones get a size class; other rows say once, few or many, or leave the size out.

cdr3_length: 14; clone_size: many; j_call: TRBJ2-5; v_call: TRBV7-9; d_call: TRBD1; cdr3_nt: TGTGCCAGCAGCTCCGCAGGGGGCGGAGAGACCCAGTACTTC; cdr3_aa: CASSSAGGGETQYF
cdr3_length: 13; clone_size: -; j_call: TRBJ2-7; v_call: TRBV6-1; d_call: -; cdr3_nt: TGTGCCAGCAGTACGAGTGCTGCCTACGAGCAGTACTTC; cdr3_aa: CASSTSAAYEQYF
cdr3_length: 15; clone_size: once; j_call: TRBJ2-2; v_call: TRBV7-9; d_call: -; cdr3_nt: TGTGCCAGCAGCTTAGTGTGGCTTAACACCGGGGAGCTGTTTTTT; cdr3_aa: CASSLVWLNTGELFF
cdr3_length: 15; clone_size: -; j_call: TRBJ2-7; v_call: TRBV16; d_call: -; cdr3_nt: TGTGCCAGCAGCCAAGGGACACGGGTTACCTACGAGCAGTACTTC; cdr3_aa: CASSQGTRVTYEQYF
cdr3_length: 14; clone_size: many; j_call: TRBJ2-5; v_call: TRBV7-9; d_call: TRBD2; cdr3_nt: TGTGCCACTTCTCAGGGAGGGACCCAAGAGACCCAGTACTTC; cdr3_aa: CATSQGGTQETQYF
cdr3_length: 13; clone_size: few; j_call: TRBJ1-4; v_call: TRBV2; d_call: -; cdr3_nt: TGTGCCAGCAGGGGGAGGACAAATGAAAAACTGTTTTTT; cdr3_aa: CASRGRTNEKLFF
cdr3_length: 13; clone_size: many; j_call: TRBJ1-1; v_call: TRBV5-1; d_call: TRBD1; cdr3_nt: TGCGCCAGCAGCACCCCAGGGGGAGGAGAAGCTTTCTTT; cdr3_aa: CASSTPGGGEAFF
cdr3_length: 15; clone_size: -; j_call: TRBJ1-1; v_call: TRBV7-6; d_call: -; cdr3_nt: TGTGCCAGCAGCCTCACGAAGGACGGGAACACTGAAGCTTTCTTT; cdr3_aa: CASSLTKDGNTEAFF
cdr3_length: 16; clone_size: few; j_call: TRBJ1-6; v_call: TRBV11-2; d_call: TRBD1; cdr3_nt: TGTGCCAGCAGCTACGGGACAGGGGGCAATAATTCACCCCTCCACTTT; cdr3_aa: CASSYGTGGNNSPLHF
cdr3_length: 14; clone_size: -; j_call: TRBJ1-5; v_call: TRBV2; d_call: -; cdr3_nt: TGTGCCAGCAAAGGGGGGGGGGGAGGAGGTCCCCAGCATTTT; cdr3_aa: CASKGGGGGGPQHF
cdr3_length: 14; clone_size: few; j_call: TRBJ2-7; v_call: TRBV5-1; d_call: -; cdr3_nt: TGCGCCAGCAGCTTGTCGCCTACCTACTACGAGCAGTACTTC; cdr3_aa: CASSLSPTYYEQYF
cdr3_length: 13; clone_size: few; j_call: TRBJ2-7; v_call: TRBV20-1; d_call: -; cdr3_nt: TGCAGTGCTCTTTCTCTCGGGTTCTACGAGCAGTACTTC; cdr3_aa: CSALSLGFYEQYF
cdr3_length: 13; clone_size: -; j_call: TRBJ2-5; v_call: TRBV6-1; d_call: -; cdr3_nt: TGTGCCAGCGTACAAGGCCCAGGGGGGCCCCAATACTTC; cdr3_aa: CASVQGPGGPQYF
cdr3_length: 14; clone_size: -; j_call: TRBJ2-5; v_call: TRBV7-8; d_call: -; cdr3_nt: TGTGCCAGCACCCTCGGTGGGGGCCAAGAGACCCAGTACTTC; cdr3_aa: CASTLGGGQETQYF
cdr3_length: 18; clone_size: -; j_call: TRBJ2-1; v_call: TRBV6-5; d_call: TRBD2; cdr3_nt: TGTGCCAGCAGTTACCGGACTAGCGGACAAAAAACGGGCAATGAGCAGTTCTTC; cdr3_aa: CASSYRTSGQKTGNEQFF
cdr3_length: 15; clone_size: -; j_call: TRBJ1-5; v_call: TRBV6-2/TRBV6-3; d_call: TRBD1; cdr3_nt: TGTGCCAGCAGTTATGGGGACAGGTTATATCAGCCCCAGCATTTT; cdr3_aa: CASSYGDRLYQPQHF
cdr3_length: 15; clone_size: few; j_call: TRBJ2-2; v_call: TRBV11-3; d_call: -; cdr3_nt: TGTGCCAGCAGCTTAGGGACCCAATACACCGGGGAGCTGTTTTTT; cdr3_aa: CASSLGTQYTGELFF
cdr3_length: 17; clone_size: many; j_call: TRBJ2-2; v_call: TRBV3-1; d_call: -; cdr3_nt: TGTGCCAGCAGTCCCAATCTACCAACCACGAACACCGGGGAGCTGTTTTTT; cdr3_aa: CASSPNLPTTNTGELFF
cdr3_length: 11; clone_size: few; j_call: TRBJ1-1; v_call: TRBV29-1; d_call: TRBD1; cdr3_nt: TGCAGCGTTCGTAGGGGGCGGGAAGCTTTCTTT; cdr3_aa: CSVRRGREAFF
cdr3_length: 14; clone_size: many; j_call: TRBJ2-7; v_call: TRBV28; d_call: -; cdr3_nt: TGTGCCAGCACCATGAGGCAGCCCCCCTACGAGCAGTACTTC; cdr3_aa: CASTMRQPPYEQYF
cdr3_length: 18; clone_size: many; j_call: TRBJ2-3; v_call: TRBV11-2; d_call: TRBD2; cdr3_nt: TGTGCCAGCAGCTTACTAGCGGGAGGGCCCCGAAGCACAGATACGCAGTATTTT; cdr3_aa: CASSLLAGGPRSTDTQYF
cdr3_length: 14; clone_size: few; j_call: TRBJ2-5; v_call: TRBV4-1; d_call: -; cdr3_nt: TGCGCCAGCAGCCAAGTGGTAGGATTGGGGACCCAGTACTTC; cdr3_aa: CASSQVVGLGTQYF
cdr3_length: 14; clone_size: many; j_call: TRBJ2-7; v_call: TRBV3-1; d_call: -; cdr3_nt: TGTGCCAGCAGCCAACATAAGGACAGCTTCGAGCAGTACTTC; cdr3_aa: CASSQHKDSFEQYF
cdr3_length: 12; clone_size: few; j_call: TRBJ2-7; v_call: TRBV20-1; d_call: -; cdr3_nt: TGCAGTGCTAGCGACGAGGGGAGCGAGCAGTACTTC; cdr3_aa: CSASDEGSEQYF
cdr3_length: 12; clone_size: -; j_call: TRBJ1-2; v_call: TRBV12-3/TRBV12-4; d_call: -; cdr3_nt: TGTGCCAGCAGTCCTCGACGGCGACCATACACCTTC; cdr3_aa: CASSPRRRPYTF
cdr3_length: 16; clone_size: -; j_call: TRBJ2-5; v_call: TRBV9; d_call: TRBD1; cdr3_nt: TGTGCCAGCAGCGCCCCCGGGACAGGCCTTCAAGAGACCCAGTACTTC; cdr3_aa: CASSAPGTGLQETQYF